The subject of this entry is one T cell receptor (beta chain). This clonotype has a count of ten or more. Its antigen remains undetermined. Base quality data are lacking; no much larger clone is found one base away. The intended sense of this specimen's treatment or condition label: in vitro stimulation with specific CMV peptide epitopes to enrich CMV-specific T cells. These reads were obtained on an Illumina HiSeq 1500. TCRdb ran its own pipeline on the public reads, namely fastp trimming at Q25 and MiXCR clone calling, and kept in-frame beta chains. Every entry covers one CDR3 protein and lists the most common genes and DNA from its rows. Recorded for this sample are tens of thousands of distinct CDR3 sequences; 20% to 30% of them occurred a single time. The ten biggest clones cover approximately 48% of the sample. These data originate in a study of T cell repertoires in cytomegalovirus infection (dated by TCRdb to the late 2010s). Looking at the study overall: Alongside well-studied HLA-B-restricted epitopes, the peptide stimulations were aimed at recently identified HLA-C-restricted CMV epitopes, whose presentation resists viral immunomodulation. Donor HLA type was relevant to the analysis, because carriage of CMV infection together with the matching HLA type was indicated by public TCR beta signatures.

V lost 0 bases and J lost 5 bases; the stretch between them is 10 bases long. The germline V gene provides CDR1 MGHRA and CDR2 YSYEKL. Including cysteine and phenylalanine, the CDR3 has 14 amino acids. CDR3 DNA only is kept here, 42 bases in frame from base 1. Summary of the overall study and its limitations: In both this cohort and an independent cohort of approximately 350 donors, the cumulative frequency of public TCR beta family members distinguished carriers of CMV infection plus the relevant HLA type. The ex vivo response was dominated by HLA-C-restricted CMV-specific TCR beta clonotypes, and the single most frequent clonotype in two of eight donors was supplied by these HLA-C-restricted clonotypes.

The receptor comes from a human donor in good health (CMV status not recorded). Some clones in this sample may be carry-over from other donors' samples. The sequencing used CD8+ T cells from cultured PBMCs, collected from culture after CMV antigen stimulation. Recombination connected TRBV4-1 to TRBJ1-1, with no confidently assigned D gene. The nucleotides read TGCGCCAGCAGCCAAGATGAAGGGCTAACTGAAGCTTTCTTT. Its coded protein is CASSQDEGLTEAFF.